Presented here are 30 T cell receptor beta chains from one specimen sequenced in a study of T cells after posttransplantation cyclophosphamide. The assay was immunoSEQ multiplex PCR, and TCRdb's table has in-frame clones only and misses some. The repertoire holds 21,000 or so clones, with roughly 98% as singletons. Sequencing was carried out using naive CD8+ T cells sorted from PBMCs. The source of these receptors is a man aged 35 to 55 in good health, CMV-negative, and a related stem cell transplant donor.

The chain is built from TRBV29-1 and TRBJ1-1; D ambiguous. This CDR3 spans 13 amino acids. Germline V gene data show CDR1 as SQVTM and CDR2 as ANQGSEA. Trimming stripped 4 bases from V and 1 base from J, with 10 bases between. The CDR3 region has the DNA TGCAGCGTTGTGTCGTCAGAGAACACTGAAGCTTTCTTT. This gives the protein CSVVSSENTEAFF.

This sequence joins TRBV27 and TRBJ2-1, with a weak D call TRBD1 (6 bases). The CDR3 has 18 amino acids. Trimming removed 1 base from V and 2 bases from J, with 18 bases in between. Germline V lookup: CDR1 MNHEY, CDR2 SMNVEV (reference sequence). For the CDR3, the DNA is TGTGCCAGCAGTTTATGGGGGCCCTTGACGGATCCCTACAATGAGCAGTTCTTC. Translated: CASSLWGPLTDPYNEQFF.

This chain links TRBV27 with TRBJ1-2; D uncertain. V was clipped by 5 bases and J by 8 bases, with 15 bases between them. CDR1 MNHEY and CDR2 SMNVEV come from the germline V gene (reference sequence). The CDR3 spans 13 residues. The CDR3 loop reads CASSASTGIGYTF. The DNA of the CDR3 is TGTGCCAGCAGTGCTTCGACGGGGATCGGCTACACCTTC.

J is TRBJ2-7 and V is TRBV2, with 13 bases lining up with TRBD2. In germline, CDR1 is SNHLY, CDR2 FYNNEI. Germline trimming cut 1 base from V and 2 bases from J; bases unmatched to any gene: 5. The CDR3 runs 17 residues. Here the CDR3 DNA reads TGTGCCAGCAGTGAAGTTGGGACTAGCGGGATCCCCTACGAGCAGTACTTC. Translation gives CASSEVGTSGIPYEQYF.

The rearrangement joins TRBV5-1 to TRBJ1-3; D is ambiguous. Germline V lookup: CDR1 SGHRS, CDR2 YFSETQ. The CDR3 spans 15 residues. Trimming took 0 bases from V and 2 from J, leaving 9 bases between them. CDR3 sequence reads: CASSLVGGTGNTIYF. CDR3 nucleotides: TGCGCCAGCAGCTTGGTTGGCGGGACTGGAAACACCATATATTTT.

This chain joins TRBV9 and TRBJ2-1; 11 bases fit TRBD2. V lost 3 bases, J lost 8 bases, and 7 bases stayed unmatched. CDR1 and CDR2 (germline): SGDLS, YYNGEE. This CDR3 has 15 amino acids. In DNA, the CDR3 is TGTGCCAGCAGCGAAGAACTAGCGGGAGACTATGAGCAGTTCTTC. Protein sequence: CASSEELAGDYEQFF. The complete variable domain, with remaining parts taken from reference TRBV9 and TRBJ2-1, reads DSGVTQTPKHLITATGQRVTLRCSPRSGDLSVYWYQQSLDQGLQFLIQYYNGEERAKGNILERFSAQQFPDLHSELNLSSLELGDSALYFCASSEELAGDYEQFFGPGTRLTVL.

The V and J genes are TRBV5-6 and TRBJ2-7, with TRBD1 as a possible D gene (5 bases). The CDR3 loop spans 16 amino acids. V was shortened by 3 bases and J by 5 bases, with 21 bases between the two germline ends. Germline V lookup: CDR1 SGHDT, CDR2 YYEEEE. The CDR3 nucleotides are TGTGCCAGCAGCTCGGATAGGGGAAATGGGTTCGACGAGCAGTACTTC. Its translation: CASSSDRGNGFDEQYF. The variable domain in full, with the rest retrieved from reference TRBV5-6 and TRBJ2-7, is DAGVTQSPTHLIKTRGQQVTLRCSPKSGHDTVSWYQQALGQGPQFIFQYYEEEERQRGNFPDRFSGHQFPNYSSELNVNALLLGDSALYLCASSSDRGNGFDEQYFGPGTRLTVT.

The chain couples TRBV15 to TRBJ1-2; no firm D call. This CDR3 comprises 12 residues. CDR1 LNHNV and CDR2 YYDKDF come from the germline V gene (reference sequence). Trimming took 9 bases from V and 6 from J, leaving 14 bases between them. In nucleotides, the CDR3 is TGTGCCACAGAGGGCCAATGGGATGGCTACACCTTC. This sequence encodes CATEGQWDGYTF.

The chain uses TRBV25-1 and TRBJ2-7; perhaps TRBD2 as D (6 bases). The germline V gene has CDR1 MGHDK and CDR2 SYGVNS. This CDR3 is 13 amino acids long. The V gene lost 6 bases and the J gene lost 1 base, with 10 bases spanning the gap. This chain's CDR3 is CASSLGTSYEQYF. Here the CDR3 DNA reads TGTGCCAGCAGCCTCGGGACTTCCTACGAGCAGTACTTC.

CDR3 nucleotide sequence: TGTGCCAGCAGTGAACGGAGGGAAGAGGGAGATACGCAGTATTTT. It is translated as CASSERREEGDTQYF. The gene calls are TRBV25-1 and TRBJ2-3; tentative D call: TRBD2 (6 bases). Germline V gene sequence: CDR1 MGHDK, CDR2 SYGVNS. Trimming cost V 2 bases and J 5 bases, with 14 bases left between them. The CDR3 length is 15 residues.

The rearrangement links TRBV25-1 to TRBJ1-5, with D perhaps matching TRBD1 (5 bases). The CDR3 contains 14 residues. Germline V gene data show CDR1 as MGHDK and CDR2 as SYGVNS. Trimming shortened V by 4 bases and J by 4 bases, and 11 bases separated the two germline ends. The CDR3 spells CASSADNLNQPQHF. The CDR3 region has the DNA TGTGCCAGCAGTGCGGACAATCTGAATCAGCCCCAGCATTTT.

The V gene is TRBV27, the J gene TRBJ2-7, with 11 positions matching TRBD2. CDR1 is MNHEY and CDR2 is SMNVEV in the germline V gene (reference sequence). The CDR3 is 17 amino acids. V shed 6 bases and J 0 bases; nucleotides not matched to a gene: 10. In DNA, the CDR3 is TGTGCCAGCAGGAAGCTAGCGGGAGGCCTCCACTCCTACGAGCAGTACTTC. Protein sequence: CASRKLAGGLHSYEQYF.

The chain uses TRBV7-9 and TRBJ2-5; D ambiguous. Judging by the DNA end, TRBJ2-7 fits better; the J call may be wrong. The CDR3 consists of 13 residues. Germline loops: CDR1 SEHNR, CDR2 FQNEAQ (reference sequence). The CDR3 loop reads CASSVRNSYEQYF. The CDR3 nucleotides read TGTGCCAGCAGCGTGCGAAACAGCTACGAGCAGTACTTC.

V is TRBV7-8 and J is TRBJ1-1, with D perhaps matching TRBD1 (5 bases). The CDR3 contains 16 residues. V lost 5 bases and J 5 bases, leaving 21 bases between the germline ends. Germline V lookup: CDR1 SGHVS, CDR2 FQNEAQ. The CDR3 region is CASSRSSGIGGTEAFF. Written as DNA, the CDR3 is TGTGCCAGCAGCAGATCGTCCGGGATTGGGGGGACTGAAGCTTTCTTT.

As DNA, the CDR3 is TGTGCCAGCAGCCCCTATAGGGGTCGGGACACTGAAGCTTTCTTT. Its protein is CASSPYRGRDTEAFF. The J gene is TRBJ1-1, the V gene TRBV7-2; tentatively, D is TRBD1 (5 bases). Trimming shortened V by 5 bases and J by 3 bases, and 16 bases separated the two germline ends. The CDR3 has 15 residues. Germline V gives CDR1 SGHTA, CDR2 FQGNSA.

This chain connects TRBV19 to TRBJ2-1; 9 bases agree with TRBD2. Germline V gene sequence: CDR1 LNHDA, CDR2 SQIVND (reference sequence). The junction had 14 bases not matched to a gene; V was cut back by 7 bases and J by 7 bases. This CDR3 is 16 amino acids long. The CDR3 DNA sequence: TGTGCCAGTAACGACCTAGCGGGACTAGGAAGGAATGAGCAGTTCTTC. The encoded protein is CASNDLAGLGRNEQFF. Based on the CDR3 plus reference TRBV19 and TRBJ2-1, the full variable domain is DGGITQSPKYLFRKEGQNVTLSCEQNLNHDAMYWYRQDPGQGLRLIYYSQIVNDFQKGDIAEGYSVSREKKESFPLTVTSAQKNPTAFYLCASNDLAGLGRNEQFFGPGTRLTVL.

The rearrangement uses TRBV5-1 and TRBJ2-5; TRBD2 matches at 7 bases. V dropped 6 bases and J dropped 4; count of bases not matched to a gene: 9. The length of the CDR3 is 14 residues. CDR1 is SGHRS, CDR2 YFSETQ, per germline. The CDR3 region is CASNLGREVETQYF. CDR3 sequence (DNA): TGCGCCAGCAACCTAGGACGGGAGGTAGAGACCCAGTACTTC.

The chain carries TRBV5-4 and TRBJ2-7; TRBD2 agrees at 11 bases. The germline V gene encodes CDR1 SGHNT and CDR2 YYREEE (reference sequence). The junction had 5 bases not matched to a gene; V was cut back by 3 bases and J by 9 bases. The CDR3 is 13 residues long. The CDR3 nucleotides are TGTGCCAGCAGCTGGGGACTAGCGGAATCGCAGTACTTC. The encoded protein is CASSWGLAESQYF.

V gene TRBV6-5 combines with J gene TRBJ1-1; D remains unclear. V was shortened by 0 bases and J by 2 bases, with 4 bases between the two germline ends. The CDR3 has 13 amino acids. The germline gives CDR1 MNHEY, CDR2 SVGAGI. CDR3 amino acids: CASSYSLNTEAFF. DNA of the CDR3: TGTGCCAGCAGTTACTCACTTAACACTGAAGCTTTCTTT.

The chain employs TRBV1 and TRBJ1-1; TRBD1 is the table's D call, not checked against the DNA. TRBV1 is a pseudogene locus. CDR3 size: 18 residues. CDR3 nucleotides: TGCACCAGCAGCCAAGAACAGGGAAGAGCTGGGCGTGACACTGAAGCTTTCTTT. Translating it yields CTSSQEQGRAGRDTEAFF.

The chain employs TRBV7-8 and TRBJ2-2, with 9 bases fitting TRBD2. Trimming at V came to 0 bases and at J to 1 base, leaving 12 bases not matched to a gene. This CDR3 has 20 amino acids. The germline gives CDR1 SGHVS, CDR2 FQNEAQ. CDR3 nucleotide sequence: TGTGCCAGCAGCTTAGCGGAGCTAGCGGGATCCTTATTGAACACCGGGGAGCTGTTTTTT. Translated: CASSLAELAGSLLNTGELFF.

The genes are TRBV28 and TRBJ1-2; 7 bases are a match to TRBD1. The CDR3 loop spans 15 amino acids. Germline CDR1 is MDHEN and CDR2 is SYDVKM. The ends lost 6 bases at V and 2 bases at J; junction bases unmatched: 9. This chain's CDR3 is CASSSFDRENYGYTF. The DNA for the CDR3 is TGTGCCAGCAGCTCCTTTGACAGGGAGAACTATGGCTACACCTTC.

CDR3 sequence reads: CASSLRGSYEQYF. For the CDR3, the DNA is TGTGCCAGCAGCTTGCGGGGATCCTACGAGCAGTACTTC. This chain links TRBV7-3 with TRBJ2-7, with D perhaps TRBD2 (6 bases). With 3 bases removed from V and 1 base from J, the gap between germline ends came to 7 bases. The germline V gene encodes CDR1 SGHTA and CDR2 FQGTGA. The CDR3 length is 13 residues.

The rearrangement joins TRBV19 to TRBJ2-7; 8 bases agree with TRBD2. CDR1 and CDR2 (germline): LNHDA, SQIVND (reference sequence). The CDR3 covers 15 residues. The V gene end was trimmed by 0 bases and the J gene end by 5 bases; junction bases not matched to a gene: 6. The CDR3 protein is CASSIEEREINEQYF. As DNA, the CDR3 is TGTGCCAGTAGTATAGAGGAGCGGGAGATTAACGAGCAGTACTTC. The full variable domain, its missing parts supplied by reference TRBV19 and TRBJ2-7, is DGGITQSPKYLFRKEGQNVTLSCEQNLNHDAMYWYRQDPGQGLRLIYYSQIVNDFQKGDIAEGYSVSREKKESFPLTVTSAQKNPTAFYLCASSIEEREINEQYFGPGTRLTVT.

The rearrangement uses TRBV18 and TRBJ2-7; TRBD1 is a possible D gene (6 bases). This CDR3 is built from 14 residues. The V gene lost 3 bases and the J gene lost 2 bases, with 11 bases spanning the gap. The germline V gene has CDR1 KGHSH and CDR2 LQKENI. The CDR3 reads CASSPGRGAYEQYF. The CDR3 nucleotides are TGTGCCAGCTCACCGGGCAGGGGCGCCTACGAGCAGTACTTC.

The rearrangement joins TRBV2 to TRBJ2-7; 8 bases are a match to TRBD2. The V gene end was trimmed by 5 bases and the J gene end by 6 bases; junction bases not matched to a gene: 9. From germline, CDR1 is SNHLY and CDR2 FYNNEI. This CDR3 contains 14 residues. The CDR3 DNA follows: TGTGCCAGCAGTTCCTCATTAGCGGGATCCGAGCAGTACTTC. Protein product: CASSSSLAGSEQYF.

This sequence joins TRBV14 and TRBJ2-3, with 10 bases that match TRBD2. Per the germline V gene, CDR1 is SGHDN and CDR2 is FVKESK. The CDR3 is 16 residues long. Trimming at V came to 4 bases and at J to 1 base, leaving 5 bases not matched to a gene. This CDR3 is CASSPGTSERTDTQYF. The CDR3 nucleotides are TGTGCCAGCAGCCCCGGGACTAGCGAGCGCACAGATACGCAGTATTTT.

The rearrangement uses TRBV13 and TRBJ2-2; D is possibly TRBD1 (6 bases). Germline CDR1 reads PRHDT; CDR2 reads FYEKMQ (reference sequence). The CDR3 is 13 residues long. V gave up 6 bases and J gave up 4 bases, with 9 bases separating them. The CDR3 protein is CASRLGGTGELFF. CDR3 nucleotide sequence: TGTGCCAGCAGACTAGGGGGCACCGGGGAGCTGTTTTTT.

The chain recombines TRBV13 with TRBJ2-5; 13 bases align to TRBD2. Germline values: CDR1 PRHDT, CDR2 FYEKMQ (reference sequence). This CDR3 comprises 17 residues. The V segment lost 5 bases and the J segment 5 bases; nucleotides outside the gene matches: 11. The DNA of the CDR3 is TGTGCCAGCAGCGAACGGACTAGCGGGGGAGTAGGGGAGACCCAGTACTTC. Translating gives CASSERTSGGVGETQYF.

This chain links TRBV5-6 with TRBJ2-5; D is unclear. With the DNA end fitting TRBJ2-7 better, the J assignment may be wrong. The CDR3 has 13 residues. Germline CDR1 reads SGHDT; CDR2 reads YYEEEE. As DNA, the CDR3 is TGTGCCAGCAGTTCCTATAGCTCCTACGAGCAGTACTTC. This codes for CASSSYSSYEQYF.